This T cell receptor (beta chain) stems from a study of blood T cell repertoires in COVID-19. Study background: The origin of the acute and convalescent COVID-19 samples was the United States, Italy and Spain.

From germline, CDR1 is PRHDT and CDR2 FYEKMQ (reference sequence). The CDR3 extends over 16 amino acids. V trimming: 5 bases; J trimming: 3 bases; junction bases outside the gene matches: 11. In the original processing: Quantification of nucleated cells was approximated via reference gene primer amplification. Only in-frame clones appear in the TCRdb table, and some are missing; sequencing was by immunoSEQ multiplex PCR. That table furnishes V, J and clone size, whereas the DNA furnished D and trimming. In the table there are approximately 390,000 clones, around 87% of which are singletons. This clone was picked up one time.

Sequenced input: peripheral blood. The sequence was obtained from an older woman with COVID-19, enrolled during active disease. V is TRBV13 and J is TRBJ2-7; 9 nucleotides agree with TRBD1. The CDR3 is CASSPRRQGEYYEQYF. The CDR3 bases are TGTGCCAGCAGCCCACGGCGACAGGGGGAATACTACGAGCAGTACTTC. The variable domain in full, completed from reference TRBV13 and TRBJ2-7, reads AAGVIQSPRHLIKEKRETATLKCYPIPRHDTVYWYQQGPGQDPQFLISFYEKMQSDKGSIPDRFSAQQFSDYHSELNMSSLELGDSALYFCASSPRRQGEYYEQYFGPGTRLTVT.